The T cell receptor (beta chain) under discussion was sequenced for a study of shared clonotypes between healthy human individuals (dated by TCRdb to the early 2020s). Looking at the study overall: The cohort included three men and a couple of women between 18 and 49 years of age. Each donor's leukapheresis produced roughly between roughly 0.9 and 9 billion PBMCs. To estimate repertoire size and how much clonotype sharing occurs between individuals, the study deeply sequenced the blood TCR repertoires of five healthy adults. Libraries were prepared and TCR repertoires were sequenced by different laboratories using diverse techniques, in order to increase sequencing depth and limit assay-specific biases. Per donor, three plates each were used for CD4 naive and CD4 memory, two for CD8 naive, and one for CD8 memory. Points the paper makes about the study in general: Larger estimated clonotype richness was generally found for naive subsets than for memory subsets. Based on pairwise subsampling, the degree of clonotype sharing among donors was expected to be affected by sequencing depth. Incomplete sequencing was indicated by rarefaction of sorted-subset datasets, despite the large sequencing depth. The small number of donors limited the genetic and exposure-history diversity represented. Sampling was restricted to blood, and TCR repertoires in tissue are likely to differ from TCR repertoires in blood. Compared with non-shared clonotypes, the clonotypes found in all four sorted-subset donors had higher generation probabilities. Sharing across a handful of donors was observed for roughly 5% of naive CD4, 3.5% of naive CD8, 2.3% of memory CD4, and around 0.4% of memory CD8 clonotypes.

TCR CDR3 regions were amplified from genomic DNA by multiplex PCR using the deep immunoSEQ assay. Extracted genomic DNA from each cell subset was distributed evenly across all wells of several immunoSEQ 96-well plates, and each plate was treated as a replicate. For sorted subsets, around 200 ng genomic DNA, equal to 30,000 or so T cell genomes, was loaded into each replicate PCR. The purified libraries were quantified using a Qubit 3.0 fluorometer, sized with a Bioanalyzer 2100, and then quantified again using the KAPA Library Quantification kit. A separate single-read 150-cycle Illumina NextSeq 550 flow cell was used to sequence each immunoSEQ 96-well plate. As for the original processing: Because the immunoSEQ output included only junctional sequences and no quality scores, the filtering could not be the same as the filtering used for full-length reads. To assign V/J genes and CDR3, sequences were annotated against IMGT germline references using PyIR, a Python wrapper for IgBLAST v1.9. Reads were removed for weak V/J assignments (E-value above 1e-6), missing CDR3, stop codons, out-of-frame junctions, or ambiguous translated residues. V3J clonotypes were defined as sequences sharing an identical inferred V gene, J gene, and CDR3 amino acid sequence. Percentage overlap between repertoires was computed as shared unique clonotypes divided by the size of the smaller repertoire. Richness of each repertoire was evaluated using RTK rarefaction, the Chao1 estimator, and Recon v2.1 estimates of unobserved clonotypes. Generation probabilities were computed with OLGA for all TCRbeta clonotypes obtained by the gDNA method from several donors. TCRdb obtained this table from immuneACCESS and retained in-frame rearrangements with V and J assigned. These tables miss some clones; where compared with another copy, unresolved V genes account for less than half of the shortfall, and the remainder is unexplained. The V and J calls and clone size come from that table; D and trimming were worked out from the DNA. This sample gives more than 550,000 clones in total; around 92% of them show up just once. The ten largest clonotypes hold approximately 25% of the sample.

From cysteine to phenylalanine, the CDR3 is 15 amino acids long. The only DNA kept is the CDR3, 45 bases in frame from the first base. V loses 3 bases at its end and J loses 5 bases; junction bases beyond the gene matches: 4. As encoded in the germline V gene (reference sequence), CDR1 is LNHDA while CDR2 is SQIVND. Concerning this clone: Its antigen remains unidentified. No much larger clonotype is one base removed from it; base qualities were not supplied.

For the CD8 naive samples, CD45RO-negative cells were positively selected for CCR7, yielding a CD45RA+CCR7+ population from which TemRA cells were excluded. Healthy HIV-negative adults with no recently reported acute infections or vaccinations were included as donors. Every donor was a Caucasian adult living in Nashville, Tennessee, USA. Blood was obtained by leukapheresis, after which PBMCs were separated by Ficoll-Histopaque density gradient centrifugation and cryopreserved in liquid nitrogen vapor phase. Analytical flow cytometry was used to check the purity and quantity of each magnetically sorted T cell population. Genomic DNA was isolated from every sorted fraction and measured by UV absorbance on a Nanodrop 2000c.

Sequences were obtained from naive CD8+ T cells sorted from blood. Interpreted using the paper, the cell subset or site label stands for: CD45RA+CCR7+. The chain is encoded by TRBV19 joined to TRBJ2-2, with TRBD1 matching 9 junction bases. The receptor was isolated from a man in his thirties or forties in good health. In nucleotide form, the sequence is TGTGCCAGTAGTATTTTGACAGGGGGAACCGGGGAGCTGTTTTTT. It translates as CASSILTGGTGELFF.